Listed below are T cell receptor beta chains from one sample, sequenced in a study of blood T cell repertoires in COVID-19. Measured with immunoSEQ multiplex PCR; TCRdb has only the in-frame clones, and not every one. The table includes under 300,000 clones, approximately 88% detected once. Sequencing was done on a sample of PBMCs or T cells enriched from blood (not recorded which). The receptors stem from a woman aged 40 to 49 with acute COVID-19. Both conserved end residues are part of each CDR3.

j_call,v_call,cdr3_aa
TRBJ2-2,TRBV19,CASSMRLGNRAAGELFF
TRBJ2-2,TRBV5-5,CASSLEGQRTGELFF
TRBJ1-5,TRBV19,CASSIDGRAAPQHF
TRBJ1-6,TRBV28,CASSLGGRVPLHF
TRBJ1-5,TRBV7-2,CASSPLSGQHNQPQHF
TRBJ2-3,TRBV6-5,CASSTYSFSTDTQYF
TRBJ2-1,TRBV7-8,CASSPRDSLYNEQFF
TRBJ1-3,TRBV2,CASKSTRYGNTIYF
TRBJ1-1,TRBV7-2,CASSLASGSRLNTEAFF
TRBJ2-5,TRBV5-1,CASSIRTDQETQYF
TRBJ1-1,TRBV5-8,CASRTRNTEAFF
TRBJ1-6,TRBV6-5,CASGSGFNSPLHF
TRBJ2-3,TRBV6-4,CASSPLAGDLRNTQYF
TRBJ1-5,TRBV19,CASSIGSGMGNQPQHF
TRBJ2-1,TRBV7-2,CASSPSGRARNEQFF
TRBJ2-2,TRBV7-6,CASSLAGGPGAGELFF
TRBJ1-1,TRBV4-3,CASSQGRQSGEAFF
TRBJ2-5,TRBV5-8,CASSLRQGLGETQYF
TRBJ2-2,TRBV15,CATSPTGGLLNTGELFF
TRBJ2-2,TRBV23-1,CASSQGTGGSGELFF
TRBJ1-5,TRBV19,CASSRPQVARGGNQPQHF
TRBJ1-2,TRBV7-2,CASRTWGVGDYGYTF
TRBJ1-2,TRBV29-1,CSVEAWDRANYGYTF
TRBJ1-5,TRBV10-2,CASSETDRTQPQHF
TRBJ2-7,TRBV30,CAWSLGGSSYEQYF
TRBJ2-5,TRBV3-1/TRBV3-2,CASSQEASGSPTTQETQYF
TRBJ2-2,TRBV5-4,CASSSGPPLAGGNTGELFF
TRBJ1-3,TRBV27,CASSPNHRDSFSGNTIYF
TRBJ2-2,TRBV6-5,CASSSGQGNTGELFF
TRBJ2-3,TRBV3-1/TRBV3-2,CASSQGTAGGRADTQYF
TRBJ2-5,TRBV3-1/TRBV3-2,CASGARAEETQYF
TRBJ1-3,TRBV7-9,CASSRNIAGTGFGNTIYF
TRBJ1-6,TRBV5-1,CASSLAGQDNSPLHF
TRBJ2-7,TRBV4-3,CASSPGTGTYEQYF
TRBJ1-2,TRBV5-1,CASSWGRGARNYGYTF
TRBJ1-2,TRBV4-3,CASSPQTLSPYGYTF
TRBJ1-4,TRBV27,CASSSPGQGPEKLFF
TRBJ1-2,TRBV29-1,CSVRARGLEGYTF
TRBJ2-7,TRBV2,CASSEQRGPYEQYF